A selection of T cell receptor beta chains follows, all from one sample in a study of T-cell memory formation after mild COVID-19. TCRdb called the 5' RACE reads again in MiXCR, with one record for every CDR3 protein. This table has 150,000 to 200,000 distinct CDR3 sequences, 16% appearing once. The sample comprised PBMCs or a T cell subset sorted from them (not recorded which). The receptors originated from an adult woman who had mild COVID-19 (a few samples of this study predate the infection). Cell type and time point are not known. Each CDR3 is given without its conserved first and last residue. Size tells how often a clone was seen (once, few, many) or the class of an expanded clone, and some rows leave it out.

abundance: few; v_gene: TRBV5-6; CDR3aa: ASSLADGSYEQY
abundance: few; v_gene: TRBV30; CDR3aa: ASTTSRVSKNIQY
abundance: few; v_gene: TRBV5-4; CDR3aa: ASSLALAGGPYNEQF
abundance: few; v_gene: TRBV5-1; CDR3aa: ASSLRLVSDTQY
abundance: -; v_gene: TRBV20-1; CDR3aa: SVPDPRNRYNEQF
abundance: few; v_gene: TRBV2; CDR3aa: ASNPPEGQISEPGGRANTGELF
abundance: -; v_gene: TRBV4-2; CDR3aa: ASTGGAYGYT
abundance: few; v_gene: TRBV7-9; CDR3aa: ASSPGELF
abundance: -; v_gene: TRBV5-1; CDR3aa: ASSLGDRGGYNEQF
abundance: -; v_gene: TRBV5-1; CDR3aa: ASSPGDSNSYEQY
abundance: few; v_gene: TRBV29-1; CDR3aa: SVEVIRDEQY
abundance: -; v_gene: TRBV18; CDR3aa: ASSPTGQANQPQH
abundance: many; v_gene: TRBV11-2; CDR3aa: ASSQDRNTEAF
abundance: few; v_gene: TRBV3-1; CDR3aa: ASSHPRGGVTQY
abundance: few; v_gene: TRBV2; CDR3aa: ASSEAGRGGETQY
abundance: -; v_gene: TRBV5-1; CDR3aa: ASSPTSGRSTDTQY
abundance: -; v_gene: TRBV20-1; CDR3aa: SARDQGSPLH
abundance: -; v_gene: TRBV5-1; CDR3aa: ASSLASIRELAGAPNEQF
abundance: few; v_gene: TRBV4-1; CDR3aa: ASSQLTGFNQPQH
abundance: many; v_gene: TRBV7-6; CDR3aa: ASSSMPDALLD
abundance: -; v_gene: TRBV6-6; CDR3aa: ASRQGMQDTQY
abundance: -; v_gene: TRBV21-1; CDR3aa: ASSKVGRDPYEQY
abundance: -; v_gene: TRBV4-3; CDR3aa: ASSQDGNPTTGGYT
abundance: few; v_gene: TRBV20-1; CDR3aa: SDSRGNTDTQY
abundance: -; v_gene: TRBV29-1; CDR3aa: SVAKGPYGYT
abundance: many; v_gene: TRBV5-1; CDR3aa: ASSAGQGATYEQY
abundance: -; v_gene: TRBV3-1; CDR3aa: ASSQVSASSYEQY
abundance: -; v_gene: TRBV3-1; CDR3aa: ASSPRDYYEQY
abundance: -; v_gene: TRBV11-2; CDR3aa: ASSLEALSPQH
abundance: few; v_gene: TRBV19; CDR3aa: ASRSRVHEQF
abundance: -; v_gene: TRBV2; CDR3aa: ASSDATGRGTGELF
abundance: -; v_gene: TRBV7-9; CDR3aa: ASSLFQGDEQF
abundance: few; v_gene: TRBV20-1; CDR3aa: SAASTGTYEQY
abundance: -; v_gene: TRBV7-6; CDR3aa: ASSLVVAGGPIETQY
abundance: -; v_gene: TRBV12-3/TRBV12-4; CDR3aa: ASTLRLALGSEQF
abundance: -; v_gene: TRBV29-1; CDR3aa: SVDKAGGRNEQF
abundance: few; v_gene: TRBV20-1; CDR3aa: SARSGSSTDTQY
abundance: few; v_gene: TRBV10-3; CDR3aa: ATRTSGGGTDTQY
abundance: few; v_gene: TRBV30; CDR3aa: AWSSTGRGAHSGANVLT
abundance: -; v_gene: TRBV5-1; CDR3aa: ASSPGQSQGTQY
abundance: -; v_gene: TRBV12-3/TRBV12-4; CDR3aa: ASSSSHRGRGANVLT
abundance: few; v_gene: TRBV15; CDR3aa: ATSRELASYNEQF
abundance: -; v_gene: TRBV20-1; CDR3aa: SARDMQGGHNSPLH
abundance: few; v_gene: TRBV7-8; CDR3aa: ASSPHGGQGVEEQY
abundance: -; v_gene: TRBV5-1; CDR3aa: ATTVGSRWTGELF
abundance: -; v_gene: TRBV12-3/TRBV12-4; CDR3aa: ASSSRRFSGNTIY
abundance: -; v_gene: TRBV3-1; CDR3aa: ASSQVVTAAVVETQY
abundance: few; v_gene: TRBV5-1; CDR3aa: ASSLDGFGPSDYT
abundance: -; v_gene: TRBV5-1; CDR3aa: ASSLEAGQQPQH
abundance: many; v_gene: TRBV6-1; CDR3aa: ASKAQGHTDTQY
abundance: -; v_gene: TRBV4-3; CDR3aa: ASSLGTGDYGYT
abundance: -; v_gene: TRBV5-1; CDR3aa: ASSLMGAGNIQY
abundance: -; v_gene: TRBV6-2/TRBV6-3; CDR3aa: ASSYPWREGRRTDTQY
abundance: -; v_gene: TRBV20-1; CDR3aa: SARRDGDEKLF
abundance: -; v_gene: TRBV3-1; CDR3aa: ASSQDRLPSGGNTEAF
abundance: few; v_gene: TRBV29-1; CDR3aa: SVEGIAGGALNEQF
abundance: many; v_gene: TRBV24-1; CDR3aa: ATSDPLGLQF
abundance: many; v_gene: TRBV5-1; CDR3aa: ASSLGQGRYNEQF
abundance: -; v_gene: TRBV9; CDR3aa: ASSAQQGEKLF
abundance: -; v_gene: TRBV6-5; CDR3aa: ASSYSWATPDTQY